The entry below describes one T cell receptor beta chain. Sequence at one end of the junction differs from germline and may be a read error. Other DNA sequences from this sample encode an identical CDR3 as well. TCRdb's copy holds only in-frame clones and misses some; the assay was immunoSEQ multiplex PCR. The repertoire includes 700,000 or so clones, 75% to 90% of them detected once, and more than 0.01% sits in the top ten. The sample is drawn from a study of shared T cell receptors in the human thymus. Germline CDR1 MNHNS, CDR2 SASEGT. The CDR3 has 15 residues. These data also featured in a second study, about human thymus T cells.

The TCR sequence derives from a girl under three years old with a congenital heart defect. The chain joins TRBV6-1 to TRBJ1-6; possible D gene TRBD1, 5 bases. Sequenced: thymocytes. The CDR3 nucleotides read TGTGCCAGCAGGGCAAGACAGCACCTTAATTCCCCCCTCCACTTT. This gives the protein CASRARQHLNSPLHF.